A single sample gave rise to the 2 T cell receptor beta chains below, sequenced in a study of blood T cell repertoires in COVID-19. TCRdb's copy holds only in-frame clones and misses some; the assay was immunoSEQ multiplex PCR. The table lists 200,000 to 250,000 clones, about 91% of them singletons. The sequenced sample was PBMCs or T cells enriched from blood (not recorded which). The origin of the receptors is a man between 18 and 35 years old with acute COVID-19.

This chain connects TRBV9 to TRBJ2-2; tentative D call: TRBD2 (5 bases). Germline CDR1 SGDLS, CDR2 YYNGEE. The V and J ends lost 0 bases and 4 bases respectively, with 7 bases between them. CDR3 length: 14 residues. CDR3 in DNA: TGTGCCAGCAGCGTAGGGAGCGGCACCGGGGAGCTGTTTTTT. Amino acid sequence: CASSVGSGTGELFF.

The chain is built from TRBV7-2 and TRBJ2-1; no definite D call. Trimming removed 1 base at V and 3 bases at J, with 4 bases between. Germline loops: CDR1 SGHTA, CDR2 FQGNSA. The CDR3 contains 13 residues. DNA of the CDR3: TGTGCCAGCAGCTTAGACAACTACAATGAGCAGTTCTTC. Protein: CASSLDNYNEQFF.